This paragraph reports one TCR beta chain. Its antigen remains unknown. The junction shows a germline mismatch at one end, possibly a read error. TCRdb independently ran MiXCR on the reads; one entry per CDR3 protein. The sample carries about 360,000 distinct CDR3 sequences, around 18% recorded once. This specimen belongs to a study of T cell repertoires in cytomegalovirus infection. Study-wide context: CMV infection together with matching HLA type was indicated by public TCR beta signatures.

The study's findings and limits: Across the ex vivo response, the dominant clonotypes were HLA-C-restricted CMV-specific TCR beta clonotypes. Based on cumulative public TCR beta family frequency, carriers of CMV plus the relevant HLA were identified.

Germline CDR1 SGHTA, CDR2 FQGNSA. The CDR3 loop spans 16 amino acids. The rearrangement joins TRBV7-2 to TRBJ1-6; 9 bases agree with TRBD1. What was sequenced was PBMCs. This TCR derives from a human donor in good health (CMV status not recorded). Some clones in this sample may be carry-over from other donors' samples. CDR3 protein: CASGLVLGQGNSPLHF. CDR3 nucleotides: TGTGCCAGCGGCTTAGTTCTGGGACAGGGAAATTCACCCCTCCACTTT.